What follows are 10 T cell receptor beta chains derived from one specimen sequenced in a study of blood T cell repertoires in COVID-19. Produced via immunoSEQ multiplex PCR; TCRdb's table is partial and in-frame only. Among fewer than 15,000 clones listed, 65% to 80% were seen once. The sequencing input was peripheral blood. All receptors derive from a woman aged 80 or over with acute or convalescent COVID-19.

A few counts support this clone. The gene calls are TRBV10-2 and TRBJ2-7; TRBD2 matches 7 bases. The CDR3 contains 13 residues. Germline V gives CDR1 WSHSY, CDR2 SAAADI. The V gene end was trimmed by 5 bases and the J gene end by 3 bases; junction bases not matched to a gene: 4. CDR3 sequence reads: CASSLSGVYEQYF. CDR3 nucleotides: TGCGCCAGCAGTCTGAGCGGGGTCTACGAGCAGTACTTC.

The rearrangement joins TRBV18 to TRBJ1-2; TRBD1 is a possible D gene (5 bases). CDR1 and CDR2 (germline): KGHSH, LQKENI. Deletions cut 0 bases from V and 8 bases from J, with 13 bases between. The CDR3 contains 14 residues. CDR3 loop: CASSPPGRVYGYTF. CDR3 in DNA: TGTGCCAGCTCACCACCAGGCAGGGTGTACGGCTACACCTTC.

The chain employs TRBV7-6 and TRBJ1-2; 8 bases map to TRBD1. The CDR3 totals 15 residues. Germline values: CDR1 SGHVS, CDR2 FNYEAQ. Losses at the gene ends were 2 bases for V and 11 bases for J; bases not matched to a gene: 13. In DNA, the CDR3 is TGTGCCAGCAGCTTAACCGGACAGGGAGCCATCGGGTACACCTTC. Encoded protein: CASSLTGQGAIGYTF.

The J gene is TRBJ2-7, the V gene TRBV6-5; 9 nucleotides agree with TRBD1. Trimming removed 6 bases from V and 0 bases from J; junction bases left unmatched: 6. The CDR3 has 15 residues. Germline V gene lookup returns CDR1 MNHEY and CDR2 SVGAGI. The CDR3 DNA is TGTGCCAGCAGGTGGGGGGACAGGGCCTCCTACGAGCAGTACTTC. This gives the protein CASRWGDRASYEQYF.

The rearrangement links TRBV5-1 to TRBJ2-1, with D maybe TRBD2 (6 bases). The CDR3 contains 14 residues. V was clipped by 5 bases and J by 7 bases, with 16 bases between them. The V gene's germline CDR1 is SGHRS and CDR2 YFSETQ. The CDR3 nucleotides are TGCGCCAGCAGAGGGAGCGGGCGAGGGAATGAGCAGTTCTTC. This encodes CASRGSGRGNEQFF.

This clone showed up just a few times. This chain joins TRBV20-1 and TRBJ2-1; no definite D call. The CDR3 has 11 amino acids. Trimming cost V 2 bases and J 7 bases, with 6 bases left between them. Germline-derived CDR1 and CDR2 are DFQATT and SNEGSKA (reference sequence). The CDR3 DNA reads TGCAGTGCTAGAATCCGGAATGAGCAGTTCTTC. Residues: CSARIRNEQFF.

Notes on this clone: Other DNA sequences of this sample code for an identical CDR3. Written as DNA, the CDR3 is TGCGCCAGCAGCCCTGACCCCGGGACAGGGGGTGGCTACACCTTC. This gives the protein CASSPDPGTGGGYTF. J is TRBJ1-2 and V is TRBV5-1; 11 bases align to TRBD1. The V segment lost 4 bases and the J segment 7 bases; nucleotides outside the gene matches: 9. Germline V CDR1 and CDR2: SGHRS, YFSETQ. The CDR3 length is 15 residues. Based on the CDR3 plus reference TRBV5-1 and TRBJ1-2, the full variable domain is KAGVTQTPRYLIKTRGQQVTLSCSPISGHRSVSWYQQTPGQGLQFLFEYFSETQRNKGNFPGRFSGRQFSNSRSEMNVSTLELGDSALYLCASSPDPGTGGGYTFGSGTRLTVV.

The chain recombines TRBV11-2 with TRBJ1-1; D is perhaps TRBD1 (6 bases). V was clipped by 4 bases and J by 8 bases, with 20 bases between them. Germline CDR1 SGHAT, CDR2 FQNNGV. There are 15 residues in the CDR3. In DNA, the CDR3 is TGTGCCAGCAGCTCAGCCCTTCCAGGGGCGGCAGAAGCTTTCTTT. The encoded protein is CASSSALPGAAEAFF.

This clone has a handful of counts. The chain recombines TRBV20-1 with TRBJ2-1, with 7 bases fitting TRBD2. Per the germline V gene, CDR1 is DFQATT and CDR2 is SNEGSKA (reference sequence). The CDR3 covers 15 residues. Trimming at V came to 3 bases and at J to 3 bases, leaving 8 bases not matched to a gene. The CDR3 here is CSASQDPGGYNEQFF. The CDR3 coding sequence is TGCAGTGCTAGTCAGGACCCGGGAGGCTACAATGAGCAGTTCTTC.

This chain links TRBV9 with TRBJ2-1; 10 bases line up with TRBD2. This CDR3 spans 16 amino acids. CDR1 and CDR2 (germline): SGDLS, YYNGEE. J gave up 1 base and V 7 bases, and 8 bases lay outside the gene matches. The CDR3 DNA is TGTGCCAGCGCGGCCACTAGCGGGGTGTCCTACAATGAGCAGTTCTTC. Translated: CASAATSGVSYNEQFF.